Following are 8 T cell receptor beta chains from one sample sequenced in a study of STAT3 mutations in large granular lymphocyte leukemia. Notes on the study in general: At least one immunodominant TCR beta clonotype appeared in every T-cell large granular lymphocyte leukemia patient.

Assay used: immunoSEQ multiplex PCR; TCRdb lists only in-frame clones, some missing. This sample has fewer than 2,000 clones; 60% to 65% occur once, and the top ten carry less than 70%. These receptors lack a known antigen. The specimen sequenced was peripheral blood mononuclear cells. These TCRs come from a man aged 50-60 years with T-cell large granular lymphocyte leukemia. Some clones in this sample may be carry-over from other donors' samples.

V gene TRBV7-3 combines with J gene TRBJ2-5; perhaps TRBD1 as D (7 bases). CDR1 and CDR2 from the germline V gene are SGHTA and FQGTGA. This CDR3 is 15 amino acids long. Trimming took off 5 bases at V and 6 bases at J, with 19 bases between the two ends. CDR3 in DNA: TGTGCCAGCAGCACTCCAGGGGGAGGAATAAAGACCCAGTACTTC. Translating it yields CASSTPGGGIKTQYF.

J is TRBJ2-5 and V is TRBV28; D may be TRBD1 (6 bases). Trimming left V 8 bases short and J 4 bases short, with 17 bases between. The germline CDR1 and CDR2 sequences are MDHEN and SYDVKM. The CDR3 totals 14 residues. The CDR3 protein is CASESEGGRETQYF. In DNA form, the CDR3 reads TGTGCCAGCGAATCTGAAGGGGGTAGAGAGACCCAGTACTTC.

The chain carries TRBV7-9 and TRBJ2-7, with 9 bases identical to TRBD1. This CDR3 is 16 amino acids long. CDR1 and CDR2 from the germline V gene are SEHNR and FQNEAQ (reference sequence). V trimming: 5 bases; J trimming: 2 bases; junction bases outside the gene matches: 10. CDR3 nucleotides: TGTGCCAGCAGCCCCCGGGACAGGGCCGCCCCCTACGAGCAGTACTTC. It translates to CASSPRDRAAPYEQYF. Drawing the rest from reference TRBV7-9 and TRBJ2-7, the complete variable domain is DTGVSQNPRHKITKRGQNVTFRCDPISEHNRLYWYRQTLGQGPEFLTYFQNEAQLEKSRLLSDRFSAERPKGSFSTLEIQRTEQGDSAMYLCASSPRDRAAPYEQYFGPGTRLTVT.

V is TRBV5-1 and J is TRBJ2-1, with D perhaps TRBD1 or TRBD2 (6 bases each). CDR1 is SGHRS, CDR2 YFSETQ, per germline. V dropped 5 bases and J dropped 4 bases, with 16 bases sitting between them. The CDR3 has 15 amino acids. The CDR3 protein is CASSQEGGVYNEQFF. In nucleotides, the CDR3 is TGCGCCAGCAGTCAGGAGGGGGGCGTTTACAATGAGCAGTTCTTC.

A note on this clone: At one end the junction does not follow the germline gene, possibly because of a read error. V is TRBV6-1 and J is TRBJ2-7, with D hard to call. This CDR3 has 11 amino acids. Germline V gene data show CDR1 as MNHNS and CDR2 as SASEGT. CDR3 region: CASSEWQAPDF. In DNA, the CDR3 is TGTGCCAGCAGTGAGTGGCAGGCCCCTGACTTC.

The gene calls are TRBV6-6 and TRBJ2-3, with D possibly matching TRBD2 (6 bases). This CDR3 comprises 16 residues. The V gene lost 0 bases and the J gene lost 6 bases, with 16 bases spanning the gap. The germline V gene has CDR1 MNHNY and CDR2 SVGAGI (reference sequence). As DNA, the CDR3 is TGTGCCAGCAGTTACTCGGCGGGACGATCGTCTGATACGCAGTATTTT. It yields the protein CASSYSAGRSSDTQYF.

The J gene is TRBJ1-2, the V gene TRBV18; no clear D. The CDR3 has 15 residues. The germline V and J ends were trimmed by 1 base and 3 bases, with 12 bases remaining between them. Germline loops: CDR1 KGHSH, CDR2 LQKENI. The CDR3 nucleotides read TGTGCCAGCTCACCACTAATGGGGTCGGACTATGGCTACACCTTC. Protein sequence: CASSPLMGSDYGYTF.

The CDR3 reads CASSQYEGHGYTF. In DNA, the CDR3 is TGCGCCAGCAGTCAATACGAGGGCCATGGCTACACCTTC. This chain links TRBV23-1 with TRBJ1-2; D is unresolved. TRBV23-1 is an open reading frame whose function is uncertain. CDR3 length equals 13 residues. The germline V and J ends were trimmed by 1 base and 6 bases, with 9 bases remaining between them.